These T cell receptor beta chains were read from a single sample in a study of T cell responses to AZD1222 COVID-19 vaccine. Clones were read by immunoSEQ multiplex PCR, and TCRdb kept only the in-frame ones, dropping some. The data contain more than 110,000 clones, about 92% of them singletons. Sequencing used peripheral blood, obtained on day 0 of AZD1222 vaccination. The receptors stem from an adult in good health. Each CDR3 is given with its conserved first and last residue. D genes are given only for firm matches. Not all rows give a size; the values are once, few, many and, for expanded clones, a class.

V gene	D gene	J gene	clone size	CDR3 protein	CDR3 DNA
TRBV3-1/TRBV3-2	-	TRBJ2-1	once	CASSQGLGRNEQFF	TGTGCCAGCAGCCAAGGTCTAGGGCGTAATGAGCAGTTCTTC
TRBV10-2	-	TRBJ1-4	-	CASSRSNEKLFF	TGCGCCAGCAGCCGGTCTAATGAAAAACTGTTTTTT
TRBV19	-	TRBJ1-2	-	CASSIGKNRADITYGYTF	TGTGCCAGTAGTATAGGGAAGAACAGGGCTGATATTACATATGGCTACACCTTC
TRBV18	-	TRBJ2-7	-	CASSPIDQGNEQYF	TGTGCCAGCTCACCGATAGATCAGGGGAACGAGCAGTACTTC
TRBV11-3	-	TRBJ1-2	-	CASSPRQDLYGYTF	TGTGCCAGCAGCCCACGACAGGACCTCTATGGCTACACCTTC
TRBV6-5	-	TRBJ1-6	-	CASVLQKTSNSPLHF	TGTGCCAGCGTATTACAGAAGACTAGTAATTCACCCCTCCACTTT
TRBV30	TRBD1	TRBJ2-7	-	CAWSPVGLRDSSYEQYF	TGTGCCTGGAGCCCCGTGGGCCTCAGGGACAGCTCCTACGAGCAGTACTTC
TRBV2	-	TRBJ1-5	once	CASSESGPRVWQPQHF	TGTGCCAGCAGTGAATCGGGCCCGCGGGTTTGGCAGCCCCAGCATTTT
TRBV6-2/TRBV6-3	-	TRBJ1-1	once	CASSADRNTEAFF	TGTGCCAGCAGTGCGGACAGAAATACTGAAGCTTTCTTT
TRBV12-3/TRBV12-4	-	TRBJ2-2	once	CASRPDGGELFF	TGTGCCAGCAGGCCGGATGGCGGGGAGCTGTTTTTT
TRBV19	-	TRBJ2-1	-	CASTQGYNEQFF	TGTGCCAGTACGCAGGGCTACAATGAGCAGTTCTTC
TRBV30	-	TRBJ1-4	-	CAWDEGGFNEKLFF	TGTGCCTGGGACGAGGGCGGTTTTAATGAAAAACTGTTTTTT
TRBV5-8	-	TRBJ2-3	-	CASSMMGVGTDTQYF	TGTGCCAGCAGTATGATGGGGGTTGGCACAGATACGCAGTATTTT
TRBV5-1	TRBD1	TRBJ1-1	-	CASSLGTGLSTEAFF	TGCGCCAGCAGCTTGGGGACAGGATTAAGCACTGAAGCTTTCTTT
TRBV7-9	-	TRBJ1-6	-	CASSSGTFLGPLHF	TGTGCCAGCAGCTCAGGGACCTTCCTGGGCCCCCTCCACTTT
TRBV15	-	TRBJ1-6	-	CATSGRVWYNSPLHF	TGTGCCACCAGCGGCAGGGTTTGGTATAATTCACCCCTCCACTTT
TRBV29-1	TRBD1	TRBJ1-2	-	CSVRGQDHGYTF	TGCAGCGTCCGAGGACAGGACCATGGCTACACCTTC
TRBV19	TRBD1	TRBJ2-7	-	CASSRDRTYEQYF	TGTGCCAGTAGTAGGGACAGAACCTACGAGCAGTACTTC
TRBV7-8	-	TRBJ2-7	few	CASSLHRAEQYF	TGTGCCAGCAGCTTACACAGGGCTGAGCAGTACTTC
TRBV5-4	-	TRBJ1-2	-	CASSLTANYGYTF	TGTGCCAGCAGCTTGACAGCTAACTATGGCTACACCTTC
TRBV2	-	TRBJ1-3	-	CASKSAGNTIYF	TGTGCCAGCAAGAGTGCAGGAAACACCATATATTTT
TRBV2	-	TRBJ2-1	-	CASLYAPKRQYNEQFF	TGTGCCAGCCTCTATGCTCCGAAACGACAATACAATGAGCAGTTCTTC
TRBV6-2/TRBV6-3	-	TRBJ2-2	-	CASSYRAANTGELFF	TGTGCCAGCAGTTATAGGGCAGCAAACACCGGGGAGCTGTTTTTT
TRBV6-1	-	TRBJ1-5	few	CASSDRPTGNQPQHF	TGTGCCAGCAGTGACCGCCCGACAGGCAATCAGCCCCAGCATTTT
TRBV7-9	TRBD1	TRBJ1-2	once	CASSLGTGGDLYGYTF	TGTGCCAGCAGCTTAGGGACAGGGGGGGACCTCTATGGCTACACCTTC
TRBV11-3	-	TRBJ2-1	-	CASSPGPTARVGDNEQFF	TGTGCCAGCAGCCCTGGCCCTACCGCCCGGGTGGGGGACAATGAGCAGTTCTTC
TRBV11-2	-	TRBJ2-2	-	CASSLDWSLRTGELFF	TGTGCCAGCAGCTTAGATTGGAGTCTGCGGACCGGGGAGCTGTTTTTT
TRBV30	-	TRBJ2-7	-	CAWSPGSHEQYF	TGTGCCTGGAGCCCGGGGTCCCACGAGCAGTACTTC
TRBV30	-	TRBJ2-1	-	CAWSVQRGAMDREQFF	TGTGCCTGGAGTGTACAGAGGGGCGCGATGGACCGTGAGCAGTTCTTC
TRBV24-1	-	TRBJ1-1	-	CATSDSGSGGRTEAFF	TGTGCCACCAGTGATTCTGGTAGTGGGGGGCGAACTGAAGCTTTCTTT
TRBV7-2	-	TRBJ2-1	-	CASSSQRNEQFF	TGTGCCAGCAGCTCCCAACGAAATGAGCAGTTCTTC
TRBV3-1/TRBV3-2	-	TRBJ1-1	once	CASSLLGGGAGTEAFF	TGTGCCAGCAGCCTCCTGGGGGGGGGCGCGGGCACTGAAGCTTTCTTT
TRBV6-2/TRBV6-3	-	TRBJ1-1	-	CASSYLNTEAFF	TGTGCCAGCAGTTACTTGAACACTGAAGCTTTCTTT
TRBV9	TRBD1	TRBJ1-1	-	CASSDGDSNTEAFF	TGTGCCAGCAGCGACGGGGACAGCAACACTGAAGCTTTCTTT
TRBV5-1	-	TRBJ1-1	once	CASSSRPMNTEAFF	TGCGCCAGCAGCAGCAGGCCCATGAACACTGAAGCTTTCTTT
TRBV27	-	TRBJ1-2	-	CASREGTSGYTF	TGTGCCAGCAGAGAGGGTACGAGCGGCTACACCTTC
TRBV5-4	TRBD1	TRBJ1-2	once	CASTESGTGDGYTF	TGTGCCAGCACCGAGTCCGGGACAGGGGACGGCTACACCTTC
TRBV11-2	TRBD1	TRBJ2-1	-	CASSFVTGTGRLNEQFF	TGTGCCAGCAGCTTCGTAACCGGGACAGGACGGCTCAATGAGCAGTTCTTC
TRBV9	-	TRBJ1-2	-	CASSVSRGANYGYTF	TGTGCCAGCAGCGTATCCCGGGGGGCCAACTATGGCTACACCTTC
TRBV2	-	TRBJ1-1	-	CASSETVNMNTEAFF	TGTGCCAGCAGTGAGACGGTCAACATGAACACTGAAGCTTTCTTT
TRBV27	-	TRBJ2-7	-	CASSPSTGLYEQYF	TGTGCCAGCAGTCCATCGACAGGCCTCTACGAGCAGTACTTC
TRBV29-1	-	TRBJ1-1	-	CSVDKWTEAFF	TGCAGCGTTGATAAGTGGACTGAAGCTTTCTTT
TRBV6-6	-	TRBJ1-2	-	CASTHTAANYGYTF	TGTGCCAGCACCCATACAGCGGCTAACTATGGCTACACCTTC
TRBV19	-	TRBJ1-5	-	CASSPLGGRQPQHF	TGTGCCAGTAGTCCCTTGGGGGGCAGGCAGCCCCAGCATTTT
TRBV2	TRBD1	TRBJ1-4	-	CASIFRDRAEKLFF	TGTGCCAGCATTTTTCGGGACAGGGCTGAAAAACTGTTTTTT
TRBV20-1	-	TRBJ2-3	once	CSASPGLSTDTQYF	TGCAGTGCTAGTCCCGGACTATCCACAGATACGCAGTATTTT
TRBV28	-	TRBJ1-4	-	CASSLTQTGEKLFF	TGTGCCAGCAGTTTAACGCAGACCGGAGAAAAACTGTTTTTT
TRBV15	TRBD1	TRBJ2-7	once	CATGQGTVYEQYF	TGTGCCACCGGACAGGGGACGGTCTACGAGCAGTACTTC
TRBV12-3/TRBV12-4	-	TRBJ1-6	-	CASSSNSPLHF	TGTGCCAGCAGCTCAAATTCACCCCTCCACTTT
TRBV12-5	-	TRBJ1-5	-	CASGLVEGERKNNQPQHF	TGTGCTAGTGGTTTGGTAGAGGGGGAGCGGAAGAACAATCAGCCCCAGCATTTT
TRBV10-3	-	TRBJ1-1	-	CATLGRLNTEAFF	TGTGCCACCCTGGGACGGCTGAACACTGAAGCTTTCTTT
TRBV7-2	-	TRBJ1-1	-	CASSLIFPGNTEAFF	TGTGCCAGCAGCTTAATTTTTCCGGGGAACACTGAAGCTTTCTTT